What follows are 14 T cell receptor beta chains derived from one specimen sequenced in a study of T cells after yellow fever vaccination. Each CDR3 protein gets one entry after TCRdb re-called the 5' RACE reads with MiXCR. The repertoire holds 180,000 or so distinct CDR3 sequences, with 8% to 13% as singletons. The sequences come from CD8+ T cells sorted from PBMCs, collected 15 days after the yellow fever booster vaccination. The receptors derive from a young man who received the YFV17D yellow fever vaccine.

This sequence joins TRBV5-4 and TRBJ1-2; D is uncertain. V lost 4 bases, J lost 2 bases, and 12 bases lay in between. Germline V CDR1 and CDR2: SGHNT, YYREEE (reference sequence). The CDR3 spans 14 residues. This CDR3 is CASSPDGSNYGYTF. In DNA form, the CDR3 reads TGTGCCAGCAGCCCCGACGGCTCCAACTATGGCTACACCTTC.

This clonotype has only a few counts. The J gene is TRBJ2-1, the V gene TRBV29-1, with TRBD2 matching over 7 bases. The CDR3 covers 14 residues. J was trimmed by 9 bases and V by 4 bases; bases with no gene match: 12. The germline CDR1 and CDR2 sequences are SQVTM and ANQGSEA. The CDR3 is CSVVGAGEGSEQFF. CDR3 DNA: TGCAGCGTTGTAGGGGCCGGGGAGGGCAGTGAGCAGTTCTTC.

This clonotype was detected a few times. The chain uses TRBV6-1 and TRBJ1-6; 9 bases align to TRBD1. Germline trimming cut 2 bases from V and 7 bases from J; bases unmatched to any gene: 3. In germline, CDR1 is MNHNS, CDR2 SASEGT. The CDR3 length is 15 residues. CDR3 nucleotide sequence: TGTGCCAGCAGTGAAAGGACAGGGGAAAATTCACCCCTCCACTTT. As protein: CASSERTGENSPLHF.

The rearrangement joins TRBV7-9 to TRBJ2-7, with D possibly TRBD1 on 5 matching bases. CDR3 length: 15 residues. Trimming stripped 4 bases from V and 2 bases from J, with 15 bases between. CDR1 and CDR2 (germline): SEHNR, FQNEAQ (reference sequence). The DNA for the CDR3 is TGTGCCAGCAGCTCCCTGGTGCAGGGCACCTACGAGCAGTACTTC. As protein: CASSSLVQGTYEQYF.

This clonotype has a count of ten or more. The chain uses TRBV27 and TRBJ2-1; D unclear. CDR3 length equals 12 residues. The germline gives CDR1 MNHEY, CDR2 SMNVEV (reference sequence). Trimming took off 5 bases at V and 3 bases at J, with 5 bases between the two ends. CDR3 region: CASSVDYNEQFF. CDR3 coding DNA: TGTGCCAGCAGTGTCGACTACAATGAGCAGTTCTTC.

This clonotype was found a few times. J is TRBJ1-1 and V is TRBV29-1, with 9 bases that match TRBD1. Germline lookup yields CDR1 SQVTM and CDR2 ANQGSEA. CDR3 length equals 13 residues. V lost 6 bases and J lost 7; bases outside the gene matches: 9. The CDR3 protein is CSVVGQGKFEAFF. The CDR3 nucleotides are TGCAGCGTGGTGGGACAGGGCAAATTTGAAGCTTTCTTT.

V is TRBV7-9 and J is TRBJ2-5; 7 bases are shared with TRBD1. The junction had 11 bases not matched to a gene; V was cut back by 4 bases and J by 0 bases. Germline-derived CDR1 and CDR2 are SEHNR and FQNEAQ (reference sequence). CDR3 size: 17 residues. CDR3 DNA: TGTGCCAGCAGCTGGCCCAGGGACAGAAAATACCAAGAGACCCAGTACTTC. Translating it yields CASSWPRDRKYQETQYF.

This clonotype has ten or more counts. The rearrangement joins TRBV29-1 to TRBJ2-6; no clear D. The CDR3 covers 13 residues. The germline V and J ends were trimmed by 8 bases and 0 bases, with 8 bases remaining between them. Looked up from germline, CDR1 is SQVTM and CDR2 is ANQGSEA. CDR3: CSCSLSGANVLTF. CDR3 nucleotide sequence: TGCAGCTGCAGCCTCTCTGGGGCCAACGTCCTGACTTTC.

This clonotype came up a few times. This chain uses TRBV7-9 with TRBJ2-5; tentatively, D is TRBD1 (6 bases). Per germline, CDR1 SEHNR and CDR2 FQNEAQ (reference sequence). This CDR3 has 15 amino acids. V shed 3 bases and J shed 3 bases, with 14 bases lying between them. CDR3 sequence: CASSLVKDSKETQYF. The CDR3 DNA reads as TGTGCCAGCAGCTTGGTGAAGGACAGTAAAGAGACCCAGTACTTC.

The J gene is TRBJ2-5, the V gene TRBV6-5, with D perhaps TRBD1 (5 bases). The length of the CDR3 is 15 residues. Germline V gene sequence: CDR1 MNHEY, CDR2 SVGAGI. V was pared by 7 bases and J by 1 base, with 16 bases between. This chain's CDR3 is CASTIRRQGQETQYF. The CDR3 region has the DNA TGTGCCAGCACGATACGACGGCAGGGCCAAGAGACCCAGTACTTC.

There are a few counts of this clonotype. The junction departs from germline at one end; a sequencing error may be responsible. The chain is built from TRBV7-7 and TRBJ2-3; TRBD1 agrees at 7 bases. This CDR3 spans 13 amino acids. In germline, CDR1 is SSHAT, CDR2 FNYEAQ (reference sequence). CDR3 nucleotides: TGTGCTAGCAGCGACACAGGGGCAGATACGCAGTATTTT. Protein: CASSDTGADTQYF. Full variable domain (missing parts from reference TRBV7-7 and TRBJ2-3): GAGVSQSPRYKVTKRGQDVTLRCDPISSHATLYWYQQALGQGPEFLTYFNYEAQPDKSGLPSDRFSAERPEGSISTLTIQRTEQRDSAMYRCASSDTGADTQYFGPGTRLTVL.

This clonotype came up once. The V call is TRBV12-3 or TRBV12-4, the J call TRBJ2-4; D may match TRBD1 or TRBD2 (5 bases each). The CDR3 covers 14 residues. V lost 5 bases to trimming and J lost 6 bases, with 14 bases between them. CDR3 DNA sequence: TGTGCCAGCAGTCCGCTAGAGGGGTTAAACATTCAGTACTTC. Amino acids: CASSPLEGLNIQYF.

The CDR3 reads CASSTSSSGANVLTF. Written as DNA, the CDR3 is TGTGCCAGTAGTACCTCCTCTTCTGGGGCCAACGTCCTGACTTTC. The chain couples TRBV19 to TRBJ2-6; no firm D call. Germline-derived CDR1 and CDR2 are LNHDA and SQIVND (reference sequence). Trimming removed 4 bases at V and 1 base at J, with 8 bases between. The CDR3 has 15 amino acids. Filled out from reference TRBV19 and TRBJ2-6, the complete variable domain reads DGGITQSPKYLFRKEGQNVTLSCEQNLNHDAMYWYRQDPGQGLRLIYYSQIVNDFQKGDIAEGYSVSREKKESFPLTVTSAQKNPTAFYLCASSTSSSGANVLTFGAGSRLTVL.

The chain has TRBV29-1 and TRBJ2-7, with D possibly TRBD2 on 7 matching bases. This CDR3 is 13 amino acids long. Germline assignment: CDR1 SQVTM and CDR2 ANQGSEA. Trimming shortened V by 6 bases and J by 5 bases, and 17 bases separated the two germline ends. The CDR3 loop is CSVRGGVTHEQYF. CDR3 nucleotide sequence: TGCAGCGTGAGGGGGGGCGTGACCCACGAGCAGTACTTC.